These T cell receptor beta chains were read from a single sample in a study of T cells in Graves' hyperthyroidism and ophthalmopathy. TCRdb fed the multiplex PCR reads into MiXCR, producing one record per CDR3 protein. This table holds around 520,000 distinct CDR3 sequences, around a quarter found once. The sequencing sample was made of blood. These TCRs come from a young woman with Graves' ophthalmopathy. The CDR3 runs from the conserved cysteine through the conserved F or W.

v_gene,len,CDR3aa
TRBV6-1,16,CASSEPGGLSNQPQHF
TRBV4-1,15,CASSQGGGAWETQYF
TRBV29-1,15,CSVIWGTLGMSEAFF
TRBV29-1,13,CSVTRTGDTEAFF
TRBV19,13,CASIPRGETEAFF
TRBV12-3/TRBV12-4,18,CASSFSLRQGAWGGELFF
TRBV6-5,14,CASRGTTVNYGYTF
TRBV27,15,CASRSILASNYGYTF
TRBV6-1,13,CASTIDKDTEAFF
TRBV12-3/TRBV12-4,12,CASTWTATEAFF
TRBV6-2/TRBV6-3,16,CASSYKGTGEYYEQYF
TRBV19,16,CASSGTGGQGSAEAFF
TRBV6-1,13,CASSDLFEQPQHF
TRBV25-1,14,CASSPGEGPYGYTF
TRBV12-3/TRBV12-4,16,CASSSPDRTSIEGQYF
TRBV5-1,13,CASRQTMNTEAFF
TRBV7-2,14,CASSWRGEDTEAFF
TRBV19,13,CASSMARSGGYTF
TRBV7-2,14,CASSFTPRNTEAFF
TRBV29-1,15,CSVSLMGGAGNTIYF
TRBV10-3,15,CAISESNRGLTEAFF
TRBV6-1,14,CASRARGASGGYTF
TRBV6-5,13,CASSYSTGFEAFF
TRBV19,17,CASSILPGQGGDTEAFF